The 30 T cell receptor beta chains in this list originate from one sample, sequenced in a study of molecular identifiers for immune sequencing clone quantification. TCRdb redid the calling of the PCR reads with MiXCR, one entry per CDR3 protein. Of approximately 550,000 distinct CDR3 sequences in the sample, 25% were seen once. Sample: naive CD8+ T cells from blood, with Jurkat cell RNA spiked in. Subset defined: FACS-sorted CD8+CD4-CCR7+CD45RA+ naive T cells. Receptors originate from a human donor in good health. Some libraries in this study had Jurkat cell RNA spiked in.

The V and J genes are TRBV12-3 or TRBV12-4 and TRBJ2-1, with D possibly matching TRBD2 (5 bases). The CDR3 extends over 12 amino acids. Trimming removed 5 bases from V and 8 bases from J, with 10 bases in between. CDR3 sequence: CASSPTRDEQFF. Here the CDR3 DNA reads TGTGCCAGCAGTCCTACTAGGGATGAGCAGTTCTTC.

The chain employs TRBV20-1 and TRBJ2-7, with D perhaps being TRBD1 or TRBD2 (5 bases each). The CDR3 consists of 15 residues. Germline lookup yields CDR1 DFQATT and CDR2 SNEGSKA (reference sequence). Deletions cut 0 bases from V and 2 bases from J, with 14 bases between. The DNA of the CDR3 is TGCAGTGCTAGAGAGATCGGGACCTCAGCCTACGAGCAGTACTTC. Amino acids: CSAREIGTSAYEQYF.

In its sample, this clonotype was seen many times. Germline is not matched at one junction end, which may reflect a read error. V is TRBV13 and J is TRBJ2-6; D gene ambiguous. The CDR3 has 15 amino acids. CDR1 PRHDT and CDR2 FYEKMQ come from the germline V gene (reference sequence). The CDR3 sequence: CASSLGYSGANVLTF. CDR3 nucleotides: TGTGCCAGCAGCCTAGGGTACTCTGGGGCCAACGTCCTGACTTTC.

The V call is TRBV4-1, the J call TRBJ1-4; D call uncertain. Trimming stripped 0 bases from V and 8 bases from J, with 7 bases between. CDR3 size: 13 residues. The germline V gene encodes CDR1 MGHRA and CDR2 YSYEKL. The CDR3: CASSQDSREKLFF. The CDR3 region has the DNA TGCGCCAGCAGCCAAGATAGCAGGGAAAAACTGTTTTTT.

This clonotype has more than one count but fewer than ten. The chain uses TRBV4-3 and TRBJ2-3; D ambiguous. V lost 1 base and J 3 bases, leaving 11 bases between the germline ends. Germline CDR1 reads LGHNA; CDR2 reads YSLEER. The CDR3 length is 15 residues. The chain's CDR3 is CASSQGTSITDTQYF. The CDR3 DNA reads as TGCGCCAGCAGCCAAGGGACCTCTATTACAGATACGCAGTATTTT.

This clonotype appeared a few times. The J gene is TRBJ2-7, the V gene TRBV5-1, with D possibly being TRBD1 (5 bases). The CDR3 is 14 residues long. Germline CDR1 and CDR2: SGHRS and YFSETQ. The V gene lost 2 bases and the J gene lost 2 bases, with 11 bases spanning the gap. CDR3 amino acids: CASSFDSIAYEQYF. Written as DNA, the CDR3 is TGCGCCAGCAGCTTTGACAGTATTGCCTACGAGCAGTACTTC.

About this clonotype: This may be a read error: a much more frequent sequence differs by one nucleotide. The chain recombines TRBV29-1 with TRBJ2-5; D is uncertain. This CDR3 comprises 15 residues. CDR1 and CDR2 (germline): SQVTM, ANQGSEA. In DNA form, the CDR3 reads TGCAGCATTGACGCTCCAGGCCACGCGGCGGAGACCCAGTACTTC. It is translated as CSIDAPGHAAETQYF.

This chain joins TRBV6-2 or TRBV6-3 and TRBJ2-5, with 8 positions matching TRBD2. Trimming at V came to 6 bases and at J to 2 bases, leaving 2 bases not matched to a gene. Germline V gene lookup returns CDR1 MNHEY and CDR2 SVGEGT. This CDR3 contains 13 residues. The CDR3 spells CASRLAVQETQYF. The DNA of the CDR3 is TGTGCCAGCAGACTAGCGGTTCAAGAGACCCAGTACTTC.

In this sample, this clonotype turned up a few times. The rearrangement uses TRBV4-3 and TRBJ2-1; either TRBD1 or TRBD2 may fit D (7 bases each). Trimming took off 0 bases at V and 5 bases at J, with 14 bases between the two ends. This CDR3 spans 16 amino acids. From germline, CDR1 is LGHNA and CDR2 YSLEER. CDR3 DNA: TGCGCCAGCAGCCAAGAGTCAGCGGGGACAGACAATGAGCAGTTCTTC. Its translation is CASSQESAGTDNEQFF.

This clonotype has a handful of counts. The chain carries TRBV10-3 and TRBJ2-7; maybe TRBD2 (6 bases). Trimming shortened V by 5 bases and J by 7 bases, and 21 bases separated the two germline ends. CDR1 is ENHRY and CDR2 is SYGVKD in the germline V gene. There are 15 residues in the CDR3. The CDR3 sequence is CAISSVDHIGGEQYF. CDR3 coding DNA: TGTGCCATCAGTTCGGTGGACCATATCGGAGGGGAGCAGTACTTC.

The CDR3 sequence: CASNLGSNQPQHF. The CDR3 nucleotides read TGTGCCAGCAACCTAGGGTCAAATCAGCCCCAGCATTTT. V and J are TRBV12-3 or TRBV12-4 and TRBJ1-5; D ambiguous. V was cut by 7 bases and J by 4 bases, with 11 bases left in between. The CDR3 is made up of 13 amino acids.

The chain recombines TRBV30 with TRBJ2-1, with D hard to call. The V end lost 3 bases, the J end lost 8 bases, and 11 bases lay between the germline ends. CDR3 length: 12 residues. The germline V gene has CDR1 GTSNPN and CDR2 SVGIG (reference sequence). The CDR3, as DNA: TGTGCCTGGAGCACGGAGAACCATGAGCAGTTCTTC. As protein: CAWSTENHEQFF.

V usage is TRBV12-3 or TRBV12-4 and J usage is TRBJ2-3; no definite D call. There are 16 residues in the CDR3. Trimming removed 2 bases at V and 4 bases at J, with 16 bases between. DNA of the CDR3: TGTGCCAGCAGTTTATCTGTCCCCCCTCGAGCAGATACGCAGTATTTT. Translating gives CASSLSVPPRADTQYF.

This chain uses TRBV19 with TRBJ2-2; D not resolved. V lost 11 bases and J lost 1, with 17 bases in between. CDR1 and CDR2 from the germline V gene are LNHDA and SQIVND (reference sequence). This CDR3 has 15 amino acids. CDR3 DNA sequence: TGTGCCGGTACCCCCTGGCACGGGAACACCGGGGAGCTGTTTTTT. This gives the protein CAGTPWHGNTGELFF.

The sample holds a few counts of this clonotype. This may be a read error: a much more frequent sequence differs by one nucleotide. This CDR3 is missing its conserved last phenylalanine or tryptophan, likely due to a read error. V and J are TRBV2 and TRBJ2-3, with 11 bases aligning to TRBD2. The germline V gene encodes CDR1 SNHLY and CDR2 FYNNEI. Unmatched junction bases numbered 7, after V lost 7 bases and J lost 4 bases. The CDR3 contains 15 residues. The CDR3 DNA reads as TGTGCCAGCATTAGCGGGGGGGCCGTCCCAGATACGCAGTATCTT. This gives the protein CASISGGAVPDTQYL.

The chain is built from TRBV4-3 and TRBJ1-4, with D possibly being TRBD1 (6 bases). The V gene's germline CDR1 is LGHNA and CDR2 YSLEER. Trimming cost V 4 bases and J 7 bases, with 22 bases left between them. The CDR3 totals 17 residues. The CDR3 here is CASSREVYREGSEKLFF. In DNA form, the CDR3 reads TGCGCCAGCAGCCGAGAAGTTTACAGGGAGGGTAGTGAAAAACTGTTTTTT.

Comments on this clonotype: This clone may be a read error of a much larger clone one base away. This sequence joins TRBV20-1 and TRBJ2-3; D might be TRBD1 or TRBD2, each matching 6 bases. This CDR3 has 15 amino acids. CDR1 and CDR2 from the germline V gene are DFQATT and SNEGSKA (reference sequence). Here the CDR3 reads CSASGPEGVTDTRYF. Written as DNA, the CDR3 is TGCAGTGCTAGTGGACCGGAGGGGGTTACAGATACGCGGTATTTT.

This clonotype was seen a handful of times. The chain employs TRBV7-9 and TRBJ1-1, with 7 bases matching TRBD1. This CDR3 has 15 amino acids. J was trimmed by 6 bases and V by 5 bases; bases with no gene match: 12. Germline V gene sequence: CDR1 SEHNR, CDR2 FQNEAQ (reference sequence). As DNA, the CDR3 is TGTGCCAGCAGCCAGGGGGGAGGGGGCGAGGCTGAAGCTTTCTTT. It translates to CASSQGGGGEAEAFF. The variable domain in full, completed from reference TRBV7-9 and TRBJ1-1, reads DTGVSQNPRHKITKRGQNVTFRCDPISEHNRLYWYRQTLGQGPEFLTYFQNEAQLEKSRLLSDRFSAERPKGSFSTLEIQRTEQGDSAMYLCASSQGGGGEAEAFFGQGTRLTVV.

At least ten counts were recorded for this clonotype. The chain links TRBV6-6 to TRBJ2-3; 11 nucleotides match TRBD2. The germline CDR1 and CDR2 sequences are MNHNY and SVGAGI (reference sequence). The CDR3 sequence is 16 residues long. With 2 bases clipped from V and 4 bases from J, the junction kept 5 bases outside the gene matches. The CDR3 spells CASSYGSGRAADTQYF. CDR3 nucleotides: TGTGCCAGCAGTTACGGTAGCGGGAGGGCCGCAGATACGCAGTATTTT.

This clonotype occurred a few times. The V and J genes are TRBV7-9 and TRBJ2-7; 9 bases are a match to TRBD1. Germline values: CDR1 SEHNR, CDR2 FQNEAQ (reference sequence). V was clipped by 5 bases and J by 5 bases; unmatched bases: 10. CDR3 size: 15 residues. The CDR3, as DNA: TGTGCCAGCAGCCCCCCCGGGACAGGGCCCCACGAGCAGTACTTC. Its translation: CASSPPGTGPHEQYF.

This clonotype has a count of ten or more. The V and J genes are TRBV4-3 and TRBJ1-6; D is unclear. Germline assignment: CDR1 LGHNA and CDR2 YSLEER. Trimming shortened V by 0 bases and J by 12 bases, and 9 bases separated the two germline ends. CDR3 size: 13 residues. The CDR3 sequence: CASSQDLARPLHF. The DNA of the CDR3 is TGCGCCAGCAGCCAAGATCTCGCCAGACCCCTCCACTTT.

The chain combines TRBV19 with TRBJ2-7, with 11 positions matching TRBD2. After removal of 5 bases from V and 7 bases from J, the junction contained 10 bases not matched to a gene. CDR1 and CDR2 from the germline V gene are LNHDA and SQIVND (reference sequence). The CDR3 is 15 amino acids. This chain's CDR3 is CASSAELAGVREQYF. The CDR3 DNA reads TGTGCCAGTAGTGCGGAACTAGCGGGAGTACGGGAGCAGTACTTC.

This clonotype was counted many times. The J gene is TRBJ1-4, the V gene TRBV6-6; D is unresolved. From germline, CDR1 is MNHNY and CDR2 SVGAGI (reference sequence). The CDR3 covers 11 residues. The V and J ends lost 8 bases and 8 bases respectively, with 9 bases between them. CDR3 in DNA: TGTGCCAGCGGACTTACGGAAAAACTGTTTTTT. Its protein product is CASGLTEKLFF.

This clonotype came up a few times. The rearrangement links TRBV10-3 to TRBJ2-7, with TRBD1 matching over 7 bases. This CDR3 has 13 amino acids. V was clipped by 3 bases and J by 5 bases; unmatched bases: 4. The germline V gene encodes CDR1 ENHRY and CDR2 SYGVKD. The CDR3 DNA is TGTGCCATCAGTGAAGGGCAGGGGGACGAGCAGTACTTC. It specifies CAISEGQGDEQYF.

Points on this clonotype: Given a much more abundant clone one base away, this may be a read error. The chain carries TRBV30 and TRBJ2-7; D unclear. Deletions cut 7 bases from V and 3 bases from J, with 10 bases between. Germline CDR1 reads GTSNPN; CDR2 reads SVGIG (reference sequence). CDR3 length equals 11 residues. The CDR3 DNA reads TGTGCCTCAGGACCGGTCTACGAGCAGTACTTC. Translating gives CASGPVYEQYF.

At least ten counts were recorded for this clonotype. The rearrangement joins TRBV5-4 to TRBJ2-5; a weak D match, TRBD1 (5 bases). CDR1 is SGHNT, CDR2 YYREEE, per germline (reference sequence). Trimming cost V 4 bases and J 3 bases, with 10 bases left between them. The CDR3 spans 13 residues. The CDR3, as DNA: TGTGCCAGCAGCGGGGCATTTGAAGAGACCCAGTACTTC. It is translated as CASSGAFEETQYF.

About this clonotype: A much bigger clone sits one base away, suggesting this may be a read error. The chain employs TRBV4-3 and TRBJ1-1; a weak D match, TRBD1 (5 bases). V lost 1 base, J lost 11 bases, and 14 bases lay in between. The germline CDR1 and CDR2 sequences are LGHNA and YSLEER. The CDR3 covers 13 residues. In DNA, the CDR3 is TGCGCCAGCAGCCAAGTTGGGGTCGGGGGGGCTTTCTTT. Translated: CASSQVGVGGAFF.

The chain links TRBV3-1 to TRBJ2-2; 9 nucleotides align to TRBD2. The CDR3 is made up of 16 amino acids. CDR1 and CDR2 (germline): LGHDT, YNNKEL (reference sequence). With V trimmed by 3 bases and J by 3 bases, 5 bases remained unmatched. CDR3 nucleotides: TGTGCCAGCAGCCAGGAAGCGGGAGGTTACACCGGGGAGCTGTTTTTT. Amino acids: CASSQEAGGYTGELFF. Drawing the rest from reference TRBV3-1 and TRBJ2-2, the complete variable domain is DTAVSQTPKYLVTQMGNDKSIKCEQNLGHDTMYWYKQDSKKFLKIMFSYNNKELIINETVPNRFSPKSPDKAHLNLHINSLELGDSAVYFCASSQEAGGYTGELFFGEGSRLTVL.

Concerning this clonotype itself: Being one base from a much bigger clone, this may be a read error. The CDR3 here is CASTLGPGNSKQPQHF. CDR3 in DNA: TGTGCCAGCACCCTGGGTCCAGGGAATAGCAAACAGCCCCAGCATTTT. The chain joins TRBV28 to TRBJ1-5; D is perhaps TRBD1 (5 bases). Germline V gene sequence: CDR1 MDHEN, CDR2 SYDVKM. The CDR3 runs 16 residues. Supplemented by reference TRBV28 and TRBJ1-5, the full variable domain reads DVKVTQSSRYLVKRTGEKVFLECVQDMDHENMFWYRQDPGLGLRLIYFSYDVKMKEKGDIPEGYSVSREKKERFSLILESASTNQTSMYLCASTLGPGNSKQPQHFGDGTRLSIL.

This clonotype was recorded many times. The V call is TRBV9, the J call TRBJ1-1, with D uncertain. The CDR3 is made up of 14 amino acids. Trimming removed 0 bases from V and 0 bases from J, with 6 bases in between. CDR1 and CDR2 (germline): SGDLS, YYNGEE. The DNA for the CDR3 is TGTGCCAGCAGCGTAGGGGCAGTGAACACTGAAGCTTTCTTT. It yields the protein CASSVGAVNTEAFF.